This record concerns one T cell receptor (beta chain) sequence. These data belong to a study of shared clonotypes between healthy human individuals. This CDR3 has 15 residues. V shed 3 bases and J shed 3 bases, with 14 bases lying between them. Germline V gene lookup returns CDR1 MNHEY and CDR2 SMNVEV (reference sequence). The table came from immunoSEQ multiplex PCR; TCRdb's copy has only in-frame clones and leaves some out. The table includes some 2,100,000 clones, approximately 96% detected once. The sequence was collected from a young man in good health. The gene calls are TRBV27 and TRBJ1-2; TRBD1 might be the D (5 bases). Input material: naive CD4+ T cells sorted from blood. Subset here: CD45RA+ positively selected. The CDR3: CASSFPGDGYYGYTF. The CDR3 bases are TGTGCCAGCAGTTTCCCGGGGGACGGATACTATGGCTACACCTTC.